One and the same sample provided the 17 T cell receptor beta chains below, sequenced in a study of HIV-infected patients and healthy controls. Reverse transcription used approximately 500 ng RNA and constant-region primers for alpha and beta. Alpha and beta chain libraries were made separately by chain-specific third strand synthesis with multiplexing indices. TCRdb fed the 5' RACE reads into MiXCR, producing one record per CDR3 protein. Among about 8,000 distinct CDR3 sequences, less than 7.5% were seen once, and the ten largest hold 20%. Roughly three months, about 14 weeks, into antiretroviral therapy, follow-up blood was collected. No cell fractionation was done, so the repertoire covers all unsorted peripheral blood T cells. This specimen was blood, taken during antiretroviral therapy. These receptors originate from an adult with HIV infection.

In its sample, this clonotype is medium-sized. Found in a library prepared for alpha chains, this beta chain is an off-target read, and its abundance has little meaning. This rearrangement joins TRBV29-1 to TRBJ2-1, with unresolved D. The CDR3 extends over 14 amino acids. V was pared by 0 bases and J by 8 bases, with 14 bases between. Germline lookup yields CDR1 SQVTM and CDR2 ANQGSEA. CDR3 coding DNA: TGCAGCGTTGAAGATTTTAACAGTCCGGATGAGCAGTTCTTC. This gives the protein CSVEDFNSPDEQFF.

A few counts support this clonotype. Because the library targeted alpha chains, this beta chain is an off-target read whose size means little. The J gene is TRBJ2-7, the V gene TRBV29-1; TRBD2 might be the D (6 bases). Germline lookup yields CDR1 SQVTM and CDR2 ANQGSEA. The length of the CDR3 is 12 residues. The ends were cut back, 1 base at V and 5 bases at J, with 9 bases in the middle. In DNA form, the CDR3 reads TGCAGCGTTGAAGGGGAGGAGAACGAGCAGTACTTC. Its translation is CSVEGEENEQYF.

At least ten counts were recorded for this clonotype. A library prepared for alpha chains yielded this beta chain as an off-target read; its size is of little meaning. The rearrangement joins TRBV19 to TRBJ1-5, with TRBD1 matching 10 bases. The CDR3 has 15 residues. CDR1 and CDR2 (germline): LNHDA, SQIVND (reference sequence). V lost 0 bases and J lost 6; bases outside the gene matches: 2. DNA for the CDR3: TGTGCCAGTAGTATAGATGGGACAGGGGCTCAGCCCCAGCATTTT. Protein product: CASSIDGTGAQPQHF.

This clonotype is medium-sized within its sample. This beta chain was picked up by a library intended for alpha chains and is off target, so its count carries little meaning. The genes are TRBV7-9 and TRBJ2-3, with a weak D call TRBD1 (6 bases). The germline CDR1 and CDR2 sequences are SEHNR and FQNEAQ (reference sequence). The CDR3 totals 14 residues. The V end was cut by 8 bases, the J end by 1 base, with 13 bases between. The CDR3 region is CASGDTFRTDTQYF. The CDR3 DNA reads TGTGCCAGCGGGGACACCTTTCGCACAGATACGCAGTATTTT.

This clonotype is labeled as medium-sized (0.01 to 0.1%). For a library built for alpha chains, this beta chain is a stray read; little rests on its size. V usage is TRBV5-4 and J usage is TRBJ2-5; possible D gene TRBD1, 5 bases. Trimming cost V 2 bases and J 5 bases, with 13 bases left between them. The CDR3 runs 14 residues. Germline V gene data show CDR1 as SGHNT and CDR2 as YYREEE (reference sequence). CDR3 sequence reads: CASSLGASWETQYF. The CDR3 coding sequence is TGTGCCAGCAGCTTAGGGGCTTCCTGGGAGACCCAGTACTTC.

At least ten counts were recorded for this clonotype. Found in a library prepared for alpha chains, this beta chain is an off-target read, and its abundance has little meaning. V usage is TRBV20-1 and J usage is TRBJ2-3; TRBD2 agrees at 13 bases. The CDR3 loop spans 16 amino acids. Germline V CDR1 and CDR2: DFQATT, SNEGSKA (reference sequence). J lost 4 bases, V lost 1 base, and 5 bases had no gene match. The CDR3: CSARVTSGGAPDTQYF. The CDR3 nucleotides are TGCAGTGCTAGAGTCACTAGCGGGGGGGCCCCAGATACGCAGTATTTT.

This clonotype showed up many times. In a library made to pick up alpha chains, this beta chain is a stray read with a size that means little. The J gene is TRBJ2-7, the V gene TRBV19; no clear D gene. V lost 4 bases and J lost 5, with 12 bases in between. Per germline, CDR1 LNHDA and CDR2 SQIVND (reference sequence). The CDR3 has 13 residues. CDR3: CASSSPPWDEQYF. For the CDR3, the DNA is TGTGCCAGTAGTAGCCCTCCTTGGGACGAGCAGTACTTC.

This clonotype was seen ten or more times. The library was designed around alpha chains, so this beta chain is a stray read whose abundance carries little weight. The rearrangement joins TRBV5-4 to TRBJ2-7; D uncertain. This CDR3 has 13 residues. Trimming stripped 0 bases from V and 4 bases from J, with 8 bases between. From germline, CDR1 is SGHNT and CDR2 YYREEE (reference sequence). Here the CDR3 reads CASSLEASYEQYF. For the CDR3, the DNA is TGTGCCAGCAGCTTGGAGGCTAGTTACGAGCAGTACTTC. Using reference TRBV5-4 and TRBJ2-7 for the parts outside the CDR3, the full variable domain is ETGVTQSPTHLIKTRGQQVTLRCSSQSGHNTVSWYQQALGQGPQFIFQYYREEENGRGNFPPRFSGLQFPNYSSELNVNALELDDSALYLCASSLEASYEQYFGPGTRLTVT.

There are many counts of this clonotype. The library was designed around alpha chains, so this beta chain is a stray read whose abundance carries little weight. The chain has TRBV28 and TRBJ2-6, with TRBD1 as a possible D gene (6 bases). Trimming took off 3 bases at V and 11 bases at J, with 20 bases between the two ends. The CDR3 is 16 amino acids. The germline gives CDR1 MDHEN, CDR2 SYDVKM. The CDR3 sequence is CASSFDTPGTPDVLTF. CDR3 coding DNA: TGTGCCAGCAGTTTCGATACCCCCGGGACACCCGACGTCCTGACTTTC.

There are many counts of this clonotype. This beta chain represents an off-target read in a library built for alpha chains; its size is of limited meaning. The gene calls are TRBV18 and TRBJ2-6, with a possible D match to TRBD1 (5 bases). The CDR3 contains 18 residues. CDR1 KGHSH and CDR2 LQKENI come from the germline V gene. Between the trimmed V and J ends, which lost 6 bases and 0 bases, there was a span of 18 bases. The CDR3: CASSPPEKGLSGANVLTF. CDR3 sequence (DNA): TGTGCCAGCTCCCCCCCCGAGAAGGGGCTCTCTGGGGCCAACGTCCTGACTTTC.

About this clonotype: This clone may be a read error of a much larger clone one base away. A library made for alpha chains picked up this beta chain off target, so its size means little. V gene TRBV4-1 combines with J gene TRBJ2-1; TRBD1 agrees at 7 bases. The ends lost 5 bases at V and 6 bases at J; junction bases unmatched: 16. CDR1 is MGHRA and CDR2 is YSYEKL in the germline V gene. This CDR3 is built from 17 residues. CDR3 sequence reads: CASSKLPTGTFSNEQFF. Written as DNA, the CDR3 is TGCGCCAGCAGCAAGCTACCGACAGGGACCTTTTCCAATGAGCAGTTCTTC.

This clonotype was recorded at least ten times. This beta chain is an off-target read within a library intended for alpha chains, so its frequency means little. The chain joins TRBV7-9 to TRBJ2-5, with D perhaps TRBD1 or TRBD2 (5 bases each). Germline V gene data show CDR1 as SEHNR and CDR2 as FQNEAQ (reference sequence). The CDR3 sequence is 14 residues long. Trimming left V 3 bases short and J 1 base short, with 9 bases between. The CDR3 sequence is CASSFQGAQETQYF. CDR3 DNA sequence: TGTGCCAGCAGCTTTCAGGGAGCCCAAGAGACCCAGTACTTC.

As regards this clonotype: The library was prepared for alpha chains; this beta chain is a stray read, so its frequency means little. The rearrangement uses TRBV6-5 and TRBJ1-1; the match to TRBD1 covers 8 bases. CDR3 length: 18 residues. Germline assignment: CDR1 MNHEY and CDR2 SVGAGI. J lost 0 bases, V lost 0 bases, and 9 bases had no gene match. This chain's CDR3 is CASSYSRDRSGMNTEAFF. As DNA, the CDR3 is TGTGCCAGCAGTTACTCAAGGGACAGGAGTGGAATGAACACTGAAGCTTTCTTT.

This clonotype came up a few times. With the library built for alpha chains, this beta chain is off target and its frequency is not meaningful. V is TRBV29-1 and J is TRBJ2-7; 7 nucleotides line up with TRBD1. Germline CDR1 reads SQVTM; CDR2 reads ANQGSEA. The CDR3 is made up of 13 amino acids. Trimming took 6 bases from V and 1 from J; bases not matched to a gene: 6. The DNA for the CDR3 is TGCAGCGTCCTCCGGGACAGATCCTACGAGCAGTACTTC. The encoded protein is CSVLRDRSYEQYF.

There are many counts of this clonotype. The library was built for alpha chains, so this beta chain is an off-target read and its size means little. J is TRBJ2-1 and V is TRBV3-1, with a weak D call TRBD1 (5 bases). Between the trimmed V and J ends, which lost 4 bases and 7 bases, there was a span of 20 bases. The CDR3 loop spans 16 amino acids. Germline CDR1 LGHDT, CDR2 YNNKEL (reference sequence). CDR3 loop: CASSPGPSSQGNEQFF. The CDR3 DNA follows: TGTGCCAGCAGCCCAGGCCCCTCGAGCCAGGGTAATGAGCAGTTCTTC.

This clonotype was recorded many times. For a library built for alpha chains, this beta chain is a stray read; little rests on its size. The chain combines TRBV4-1 with TRBJ1-2; D remains unclear. V was clipped by 6 bases and J by 6 bases, with 20 bases between them. CDR1 and CDR2 from the germline V gene are MGHRA and YSYEKL. The CDR3 contains 15 residues. The chain's CDR3 is CASSRIGLFIDGYTF. The CDR3, as DNA: TGCGCCAGCAGTCGGATAGGTTTGTTTATAGATGGCTACACCTTC.

In this sample, this clonotype turned up many times. This beta chain is an off-target read within a library intended for alpha chains, so its frequency means little. J is TRBJ2-7 and V is TRBV27; D may be TRBD1 (6 bases). Germline CDR1 is MNHEY and CDR2 is SMNVEV (reference sequence). V lost 8 bases, J lost 7 bases, and 15 bases lay in between. The CDR3 sequence is 12 residues long. CDR3: CASGQRGREQYF. Here the CDR3 DNA reads TGTGCCAGCGGACAGCGAGGGCGAGAGCAGTACTTC.